This entry is about one T cell receptor (beta chain). This CDR3 is 16 amino acids long. Trimming took 2 bases from V and 6 from J; bases not matched to a gene: 9. Looked up from germline, CDR1 is SGHDT and CDR2 is YYEEEE. The data derive from a study of OX40 agonist ivuxolimab in advanced cancers. Produced via immunoSEQ multiplex PCR; TCRdb's table is partial and in-frame only. The data contain 25,000 to 35,000 clones, approximately 93% of them singletons. The receptor comes from an adult with an advanced solid tumor such as melanoma, head and neck, liver or kidney cancer. The rearrangement uses TRBV5-6 and TRBJ2-4; TRBD1 matches 9 bases. Sequencing used CD4+ or CD8+ T cells sorted from blood, obtained in a trial of the OX40 agonist ivuxolimab. The CDR3 bases are TGTGCCAGCAGCTTAGCGGGACAGGGTGTTATAAACATTCAGTACTTC. Translation gives CASSLAGQGVINIQYF. Combining the CDR3 with reference TRBV5-6 and TRBJ2-4 gives the whole variable domain DAGVTQSPTHLIKTRGQQVTLRCSPKSGHDTVSWYQQALGQGPQFIFQYYEEEERQRGNFPDRFSGHQFPNYSSELNVNALLLGDSALYLCASSLAGQGVINIQYFGAGTRLSVL.